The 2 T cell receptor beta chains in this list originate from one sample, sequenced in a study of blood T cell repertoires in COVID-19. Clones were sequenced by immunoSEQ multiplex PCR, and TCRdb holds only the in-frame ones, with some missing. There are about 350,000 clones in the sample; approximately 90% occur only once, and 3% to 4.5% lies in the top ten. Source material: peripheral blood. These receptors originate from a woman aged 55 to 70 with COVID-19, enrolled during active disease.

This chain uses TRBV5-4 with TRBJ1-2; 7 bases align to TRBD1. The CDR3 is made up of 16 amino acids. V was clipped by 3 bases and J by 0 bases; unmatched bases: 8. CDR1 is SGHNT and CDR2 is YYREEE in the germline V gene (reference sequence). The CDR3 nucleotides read TGTGCCAGCAGCTCTGCCCGGGACAGCCCTAACTATGGCTACACCTTC. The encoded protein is CASSSARDSPNYGYTF.

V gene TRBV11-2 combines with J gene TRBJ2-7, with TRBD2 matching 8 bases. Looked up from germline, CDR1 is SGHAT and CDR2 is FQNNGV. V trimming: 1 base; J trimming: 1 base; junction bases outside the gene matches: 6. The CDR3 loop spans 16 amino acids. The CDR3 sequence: CASSLVAGTASYEQYF. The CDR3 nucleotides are TGTGCCAGCAGCTTAGTAGCGGGGACCGCGTCCTACGAGCAGTACTTC.